The present entry profiles one TCR beta chain with its context. Its antigen remains unknown. The data originate from a study of glioma-infiltrating T cells. Regarding the study as a whole: Very few CDR3 sequences were shared between tissue and blood. Above-expected tissue-blood divergence occurred in all gliomas, most in low-grade ones.

With 1 base clipped from V and 10 bases from J, the junction kept 12 bases outside the gene matches. The CDR3 totals 16 residues. Germline lookup yields CDR1 DFQATT and CDR2 SNEGSKA (reference sequence). The iRepertoire nested amplicon-rescue multiplex PCR amplified TCR alpha and beta CDR3s from RNA. One-step reverse transcription and amplification started from about 100-400 ng of tissue mRNA or PBMC total RNA. TCRdb processed the multiplex PCR reads anew with MiXCR; each CDR3 protein has one entry. The sample lists over 80,000 distinct CDR3 sequences, 35% to 50% occurring once. This TCR came from a human donor with low-grade glioma or glioblastoma, undergoing nonglioma brain surgery, or in good health (not recorded which). Input material: glioma tissue, nonneoplastic brain tissue, or PBMCs (not recorded which). The J gene is TRBJ2-1, the V gene TRBV20-1; TRBD2 agrees at 11 bases. This CDR3 reads CSARGGTSGSNYEQFF. The CDR3 bases are TGCAGTGCTAGAGGGGGGACTAGCGGTAGCAACTACGAGCAGTTCTTC.